This TCR beta chain was recorded in a study of blood T cell dynamics during melanoma immunotherapy (dated by TCRdb to the early 2020s). Describing the broader study: All patients had metastatic melanoma and were given first-line pembrolizumab or nivolumab plus ipilimumab as standard of care in the United Kingdom. To identify early correlates of response, the study profiled peripheral T cell receptor repertoires in patients with metastatic melanoma before and after one cycle of checkpoint inhibitor therapy. A training cohort was formed from consecutive patients, and a further independent group of patients from the same centre was pooled into an external validation set. The research as a whole found: The study was unable to establish whether the T cell clones driving the repertoire changes were melanoma-specific or instead reflected general immune activation. Of the sorted CD8+ subsets, TIE cells had both the highest clonality and the greatest similarity to cfDNA CDR3 sequences, which suggests active turnover converging on dominant clones. The relatively small sample size was acknowledged as something that could potentially limit how far the results can be generalized.

To note about this clone: Its target antigen remains unknown. It has no much larger one-base neighbor in the sample; base qualities were not kept.

All DNA extracted from each sorted CD8+ T cell subset was loaded into the assay. TCR beta CDR3 sequences were amplified from genomic DNA using the immunoSEQ TCRb Assay kit according to manufacturer instructions. The KAPA Library Quantification Kit for Illumina platforms was used to quantify the pooled libraries by qPCR. Pooled libraries were sequenced on an Illumina NextSeq 500, clustered at about 0.6-1.2 pM. Per the source publication's procedure: TCR data were analyzed using immunoSEQ ANALYZER and the R LymphoSeq package. A rearrangement efficiency score was calculated as productive divided by the sum of productive and non-productive CDR3 sequences. Within each patient, timepoints were compared pairwise for clonality, measured with the Gini coefficient, and for diversity, measured with the Renyi index at alpha=1. Clonal relatedness used an edit distance of 3, and repertoire similarity used the Bhattacharyya coefficient, both computed in LymphoSeq. To classify response, a linear discriminant analysis based on week-3 changes in clonality and diversity was built using the R MASS and caret packages. TCRdb obtained this table from immuneACCESS and retained in-frame rearrangements with V and J assigned. These tables miss some clones; where compared with another copy, unresolved V genes account for less than half of the shortfall, and the remainder is unexplained. That table gives V, J and clone size, and the DNA gave D and trimming. This sample gives over 10,000 clones in total; 92% of them show up just once. The top ten constitute approximately 0.18% of the sample.

The time point label of this sample denotes: pre-treatment baseline. Blood samples were taken before treatment (T0) and at week 3 (W3), following the first cycle of checkpoint blockade. Except for a couple of patients with rapid clinical progression, response was assessed 12 weeks after the first infusion by RECIST 1.1; disease control meant complete response, partial response or stable disease. Patients were not eligible if they had prior systemic cancer treatment, concomitant immunosuppressant therapy or synchronous other active malignancies. Sorted CD8+ memory and naive T cell subsets were sequenced at T0 and W3 from six patients, three progressing and three with disease control. PBMC were isolated from blood with Lymphoprep and SepMate tubes, followed by red cell lysis. DNA from PBMC and sorted T cell subsets was extracted with QIAamp DNA Blood Mini kits. Before DNA extraction, CD8+ T cell subsets were live-sorted on a FACSAria III cytometer and then frozen. Fresh PBMC for flow cytometry were kept at 4 degrees C in PBS containing approximately 1.8% fetal bovine serum and were analyzed within 24 hours.

The TCR sequence derives from a human donor with melanoma. Specimen: effector memory CD8+ T cells from blood, collected from a patient treated with checkpoint blockade.

The DNA reads TGTGCCAGCAGTTCGCTACTAGCGGGAGTATTAGAGACCCAGTACTTC. Translation gives CASSSLLAGVLETQYF. The V and J genes are TRBV27 and TRBJ2-5; 11 nucleotides in the junction match TRBD2. Ends trimmed: V by 4 bases, J by 4 bases; bases unmatched to a gene: 8. CDR1 and CDR2, per the germline V gene (reference sequence), are MNHEY and SMNVEV. The CDR3 measures 16 amino acids from cysteine to phenylalanine. The DNA shown is the 48-base CDR3, in frame from base 1.